This is a list of T cell receptor beta chains from one sample in a study of T cells in tuberculosis. The data were produced by immunoSEQ multiplex PCR, yet TCRdb's version contains in-frame clones alone and is incomplete. The sample shows some 30,000 clones, nearly 90% of them seen only once. The sequences come from PBMCs, collected at tuberculosis diagnosis. The receptor source for this set is an adult with tuberculosis. The CDR3 runs from the conserved cysteine through the conserved F or W. D genes are given only for firm matches. Clone sizes are given selectively: once, few, many, or a class where the clone is expanded.

TGTGCCAGCCAGGTCTGGGTACAAGAGACCCAGTACTTC | CASQVWVQETQYF | once | - | TRBJ2-5 | TRBV5-5
TGTGCCATCAGTGAGTCGGGGCTCGGCCACGAGCAGTACTTC | CAISESGLGHEQYF | - | - | TRBJ2-7 | TRBV10-3
TGCGCCAGCAGCTTGGGAGACAGGGACACAGATACGCAGTATTTT | CASSLGDRDTDTQYF | - | TRBD1 | TRBJ2-3 | TRBV5-1
TGTGCCAGCGAACTCCCAGTCGGGACTAGCGGGGGGGCCTACGAGCAGTACTTC | CASELPVGTSGGAYEQYF | - | TRBD2 | TRBJ2-7 | TRBV5-6
TGTGCCAGCAGCCCCCACCCCGGGGACTACGAGCAGTACTTC | CASSPHPGDYEQYF | - | - | TRBJ2-7 | TRBV5-4
TGCGCCAGCAGCCACGGACTAGCGGGAACGGGAGAGCAGTTCTTC | CASSHGLAGTGEQFF | - | TRBD2 | TRBJ2-1 | TRBV4-1
TGTGCCAGCAGCTTAGCGGGCAGGGGGCTCCGAGCTAACTATGGCTACACCTTC | CASSLAGRGLRANYGYTF | - | TRBD1 | TRBJ1-2 | TRBV7-9
TGTGCCAGCAGTGTCACAGGGGGCGGATACTATGGCTACACCTTC | CASSVTGGGYYGYTF | - | TRBD1 | TRBJ1-2 | TRBV28
TGTGCCAGCAGTGAAAATGGTAGCGGGAGAGGGGAGACCCAGTACTTC | CASSENGSGRGETQYF | - | TRBD2 | TRBJ2-5 | TRBV25-1
TGTGCCATACGCCCATTGGGGGCCGGACGGACTGGAAACACCATATATTTT | CAIRPLGAGRTGNTIYF | - | - | TRBJ1-3 | TRBV10-3
TGTGCCAGCCGGACCAGGGGCACCTACGAGCAGTACTTC | CASRTRGTYEQYF | - | - | TRBJ2-7 | TRBV28
TGTGCCAGCAGCTTAACGACTAGCGGCGTCTACGAGCAGTACTTC | CASSLTTSGVYEQYF | few | TRBD2 | TRBJ2-7 | TRBV11-2
TGTGCCAGTAGTCCCTCGACTAGCGGAATAGCCAAAAACATTCAGTACTTC | CASSPSTSGIAKNIQYF | once | TRBD2 | TRBJ2-4 | TRBV19
TGTGCCAGCAGCGTAGGAACAACCCTGGAGACCCAGTACTTC | CASSVGTTLETQYF | - | - | TRBJ2-5 | TRBV9
TGTGCCTGGAGTGTGGTCAGTTCTAATGAAAAACTGTTTTTT | CAWSVVSSNEKLFF | once | - | TRBJ1-4 | TRBV30
TGCGCCAGCAGCCGTGACAATTACAATGAGCAGTTCTTC | CASSRDNYNEQFF | - | - | TRBJ2-1 | TRBV4-1
TGTGCCAGCAGCCCCGGGGGGACTAGAAGGGCCCTCCACTTT | CASSPGGTRRALHF | - | - | TRBJ1-6 | TRBV7-2
TGCGCCAGCAGCCGAGAGGGGACGGGAGGGAGCACAGATACGCAGTATTTT | CASSREGTGGSTDTQYF | - | TRBD2 | TRBJ2-3 | TRBV4-3
TGTGCCAGCAGCTTAGGTCCCTCCAATTCACCCCTCCACTTT | CASSLGPSNSPLHF | - | - | TRBJ1-6 | TRBV7-2
TGTGCCAGCAGTCTCCCACCGGGACAGGGGGCTGAAGCTTTCTTT | CASSLPPGQGAEAFF | - | TRBD1 | TRBJ1-1 | TRBV6-1
TGTGCCAGCAGCTTCTACCACAGGGTTAATAATTCACCCCTCCACTTT | CASSFYHRVNNSPLHF | - | - | TRBJ1-6 | TRBV5-6
TGTGCCAGCAGCTTAGACGGGAGCGCCTACAATGAGCAGTTCTTC | CASSLDGSAYNEQFF | - | - | TRBJ2-1 | TRBV7-2
TGTGCCAGCAGCCCAGACAGCTTGACAGGGATTCGCGAGCAGTACTTC | CASSPDSLTGIREQYF | - | TRBD1 | TRBJ2-7 | TRBV9
TGCGCCAGCAGTGAGCTAGCGGGGGAAGGGGAGCTGTTTTTT | CASSELAGEGELFF | - | TRBD2 | TRBJ2-2 | TRBV10-1
TGTGCCAGCTCACTCCAGGACAGGGGGAACGAGCAGTACTTC | CASSLQDRGNEQYF | - | TRBD1 | TRBJ2-7 | TRBV18
TGCGCCAGCAGCCAAGAGGGTAGCGATGAGCAGTTCTTC | CASSQEGSDEQFF | - | - | TRBJ2-1 | TRBV4-3
TGTGCCAGCAGCCTAGCGACAGGGGCACGGGAGACCCAGTACTTC | CASSLATGARETQYF | once | TRBD1 | TRBJ2-5 | TRBV7-2
TGTGCCAGCAGCGGGGGAGAGCGGGAGGCTAACATTCAGTACTTC | CASSGGEREANIQYF | few | TRBD2 | TRBJ2-4 | TRBV5-4